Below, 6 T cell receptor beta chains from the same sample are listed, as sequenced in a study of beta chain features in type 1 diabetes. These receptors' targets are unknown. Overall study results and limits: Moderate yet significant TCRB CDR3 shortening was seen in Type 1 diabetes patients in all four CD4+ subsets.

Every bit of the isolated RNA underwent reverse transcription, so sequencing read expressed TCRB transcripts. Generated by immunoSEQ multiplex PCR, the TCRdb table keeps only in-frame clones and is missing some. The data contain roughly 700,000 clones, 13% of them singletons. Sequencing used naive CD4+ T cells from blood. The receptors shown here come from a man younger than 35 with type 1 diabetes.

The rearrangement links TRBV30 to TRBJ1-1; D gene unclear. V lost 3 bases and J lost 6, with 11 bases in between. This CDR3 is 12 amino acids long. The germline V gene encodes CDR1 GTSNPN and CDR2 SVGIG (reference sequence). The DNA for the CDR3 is TGTGCCTGGAGGCGGACTGGGGCTGAAGCTTTCTTT. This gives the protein CAWRRTGAEAFF.

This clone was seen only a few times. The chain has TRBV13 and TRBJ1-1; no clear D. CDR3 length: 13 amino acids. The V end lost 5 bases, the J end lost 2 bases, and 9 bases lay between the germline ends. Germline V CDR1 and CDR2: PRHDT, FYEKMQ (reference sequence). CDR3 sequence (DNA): TGTGCCAGCAGCCTAGACGTAAACACTGAAGCTTTCTTT. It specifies CASSLDVNTEAFF.

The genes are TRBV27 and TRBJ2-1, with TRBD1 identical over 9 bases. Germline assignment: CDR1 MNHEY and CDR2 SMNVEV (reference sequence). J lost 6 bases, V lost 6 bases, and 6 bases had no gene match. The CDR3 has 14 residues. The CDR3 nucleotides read TGTGCCAGCAGCCCGGGACAGGGCCCCAATGAGCAGTTCTTC. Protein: CASSPGQGPNEQFF.

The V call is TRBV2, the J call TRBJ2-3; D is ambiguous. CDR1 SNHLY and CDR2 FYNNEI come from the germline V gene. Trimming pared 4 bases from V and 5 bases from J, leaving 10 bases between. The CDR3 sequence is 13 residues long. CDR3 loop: CASSGSIRDTQYF. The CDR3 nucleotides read TGTGCCAGCAGTGGGTCGATCAGAGATACGCAGTATTTT. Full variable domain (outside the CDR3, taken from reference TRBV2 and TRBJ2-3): EPEVTQTPSHQVTQMGQEVILRCVPISNHLYFYWYRQILGQKVEFLVSFYNNEISEKSEIFDDQFSVERPDGSNFTLKIRSTKLEDSAMYFCASSGSIRDTQYFGPGTRLTVL.

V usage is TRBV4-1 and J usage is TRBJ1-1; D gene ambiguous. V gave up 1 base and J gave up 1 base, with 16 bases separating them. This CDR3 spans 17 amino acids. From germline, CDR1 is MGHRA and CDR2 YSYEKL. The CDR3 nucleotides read TGCGCCAGCAGCCAAGTCGGGCGGAGTCGCGGGAACACTGAAGCTTTCTTT. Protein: CASSQVGRSRGNTEAFF.

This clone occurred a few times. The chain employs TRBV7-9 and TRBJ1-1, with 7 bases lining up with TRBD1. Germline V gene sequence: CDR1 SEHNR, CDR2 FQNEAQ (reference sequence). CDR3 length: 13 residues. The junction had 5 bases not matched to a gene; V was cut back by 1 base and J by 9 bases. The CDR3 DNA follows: TGTGCCAGCAGCTTAGGGGACAGCTTAAAAGCTTTCTTT. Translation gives CASSLGDSLKAFF.